Below, 16 T cell receptor beta chains from the same sample are listed, as sequenced in a study of blood T cells in healthy people across ages. Together with a sample-barcoded 5' primer, a J-beta primer mix was included in a second PCR lasting 7 to 11 cycles. TCRdb passed the 5' RACE reads through MiXCR, listing each CDR3 protein once. The sample records a few hundred thousand distinct CDR3 sequences, roughly a quarter being singletons. The sample also formed part of further work on T cells of mothers and their children.

Sample: blood. Receptors were obtained from a boy under 10 years old in good health.

V usage is TRBV27 and J usage is TRBJ2-7; possible D gene TRBD2, 6 bases. V lost 7 bases and J 7 bases, leaving 20 bases between the germline ends. CDR3 size: 14 residues. Germline V lookup: CDR1 MNHEY, CDR2 SMNVEV (reference sequence). CDR3 amino acids: CASTSGLNSGEQYF. CDR3 DNA: TGTGCCAGCACCTCGGGACTTAACTCGGGAGAGCAGTACTTC.

V usage is TRBV7-2 and J usage is TRBJ2-5; D is ambiguous. V was cut by 1 base and J by 3 bases, with 21 bases left in between. Germline V gives CDR1 SGHTA, CDR2 FQGNSA. The CDR3 is 18 residues long. CDR3 in amino acids: CASSLGGASSTFKETQYF. The CDR3 coding sequence is TGTGCCAGCAGCTTAGGAGGTGCAAGCTCCACTTTTAAAGAGACCCAGTACTTC.

This clonotype appeared a few times. The chain has TRBV14 and TRBJ2-2, with a tentative D call TRBD1 (7 bases). The CDR3 is made up of 13 amino acids. CDR1 SGHDN and CDR2 FVKESK come from the germline V gene. Trimming shortened V by 4 bases and J by 6 bases, and 9 bases separated the two germline ends. CDR3 DNA: TGTGCCAGCAGCCGCAGGGGGGCCGGGGAGCTGTTTTTT. Its protein product is CASSRRGAGELFF. The complete variable domain, with remaining parts taken from reference TRBV14 and TRBJ2-2, reads EAGVTQFPSHSVIEKGQTVTLRCDPISGHDNLYWYRRVMGKEIKFLLHFVKESKQDESGMPNNRFLAERTGGTYSTLKVQPAELEDSGVYFCASSRRGAGELFFGEGSRLTVL.

The rearrangement uses TRBV9 and TRBJ2-5; 10 bases align to TRBD2. J lost 5 bases, V lost 0 bases, and 13 bases had no gene match. Germline CDR1 and CDR2: SGDLS and YYNGEE. The CDR3 totals 18 residues. The CDR3, as DNA: TGTGCCAGCAGCGTAGTGGAGCGGGAGGGCCTACGAAGGGAGACCCAGTACTTC. This encodes CASSVVEREGLRRETQYF. Together with reference TRBV9 and TRBJ2-5, the CDR3 gives the full variable domain: DSGVTQTPKHLITATGQRVTLRCSPRSGDLSVYWYQQSLDQGLQFLIQYYNGEERAKGNILERFSAQQFPDLHSELNLSSLELGDSALYFCASSVVEREGLRRETQYFGPGTRLLVL.

This chain links TRBV3-1 with TRBJ1-1, with 7 bases fitting TRBD1. The trim removed 1 base at V and 2 bases at J, leaving 7 bases unmatched. CDR3 length: 16 amino acids. Germline V lookup: CDR1 LGHDT, CDR2 YNNKEL (reference sequence). CDR3 region: CASSQVKRQGNTEAFF. As DNA, the CDR3 is TGTGCCAGCAGCCAAGTAAAGAGACAGGGAAACACTGAAGCTTTCTTT.

This clonotype was observed a handful of times. V usage is TRBV20-1 and J usage is TRBJ2-1; unclear D gene. The germline V and J ends were trimmed by 4 bases and 8 bases, with 9 bases remaining between them. The germline gives CDR1 DFQATT, CDR2 SNEGSKA (reference sequence). CDR3 length: 11 residues. In nucleotides, the CDR3 is TGCAGTGCTACCCCGCACGATGAGCAGTTCTTC. Encoded protein: CSATPHDEQFF.

The sample holds a few counts of this clonotype. CDR3 in DNA: TGCAGTGCGGACCGCATGGGACTAGCGGACCAAGCGGAGACCCAGTACTTC. Its translation: CSADRMGLADQAETQYF. This rearrangement joins TRBV20-1 to TRBJ2-5; 11 bases fit TRBD2. Trimming cost V 6 bases and J 5 bases; bases outside gene matches: 17. Germline CDR1 DFQATT, CDR2 SNEGSKA (reference sequence). The CDR3 is made up of 17 amino acids.

This clonotype was observed a handful of times. The chain couples TRBV27 to TRBJ1-2; D is ambiguous. CDR3 length: 14 residues. CDR1 is MNHEY, CDR2 SMNVEV, per germline (reference sequence). Trimming took 4 bases from V and 3 from J, leaving 12 bases between them. CDR3 nucleotide sequence: TGTGCCAGCAGTTCCAGGCAGCCTTACTATGGCTACACCTTC. Encoded protein: CASSSRQPYYGYTF.

The sample holds a few counts of this clonotype. The chain has TRBV7-2 and TRBJ1-6; D is uncertain. The germline V and J ends were trimmed by 2 bases and 1 base, with 6 bases remaining between them. Germline CDR1 and CDR2: SGHTA and FQGNSA. The CDR3 spans 15 residues. The DNA of the CDR3 is TGTGCCAGCAGCTTATCGGGGTCCTATAATTCACCCCTCCACTTT. Its translation: CASSLSGSYNSPLHF. Variable domain in full (rest from reference TRBV7-2 and TRBJ1-6): GAGVSQSPSNKVTEKGKDVELRCDPISGHTALYWYRQSLGQGLEFLIYFQGNSAPDKSGLPSDRFSAERTGGSVSTLTIQRTQQEDSAVYLCASSLSGSYNSPLHFGNGTRLTVT.

This clonotype showed up many times. Here the CDR3 reads CASSPDSSSGNTIYF. The CDR3 bases are TGTGCCAGCAGTCCCGACAGCTCCTCTGGAAACACCATATATTTT. The V gene is TRBV2, the J gene TRBJ1-3, with D perhaps TRBD1 (5 bases). Trimming took off 5 bases at V and 0 bases at J, with 11 bases between the two ends. Germline loops: CDR1 SNHLY, CDR2 FYNNEI. The CDR3 contains 15 residues.

The chain couples TRBV12-3 or TRBV12-4 to TRBJ2-5; D may be TRBD1 (6 bases). The J call may be wrong; the DNA end is better matched by TRBJ2-7. This CDR3 spans 14 amino acids. The CDR3 region has the DNA TGTGCCAGCTCTACAGGGACCTCTTCCTACGAGCAGTACTTC. Translating gives CASSTGTSSYEQYF.

This clonotype came up a few times. V and J are TRBV18 and TRBJ2-5; the match to TRBD2 covers 11 bases. The CDR3 has 20 residues. Germline V gene data show CDR1 as KGHSH and CDR2 as LQKENI. J was trimmed by 0 bases and V by 1 base; bases with no gene match: 13. Here the CDR3 DNA reads TGTGCCAGCTCACCACAGTTTCTACTAGCGGGAGATCAGTACCAAGAGACCCAGTACTTC. Its translation is CASSPQFLLAGDQYQETQYF.

The count of this clonotype is one. The chain employs TRBV7-9 and TRBJ1-3; D is ambiguous. CDR3 length equals 13 residues. The germline V gene encodes CDR1 SEHNR and CDR2 FQNEAQ (reference sequence). Trimming stripped 2 bases from V and 4 bases from J, with 6 bases between. In nucleotides, the CDR3 is TGTGCCAGCAGCTTAAGAGGGGGAAACACCATATATTTT. Translated: CASSLRGGNTIYF. The full variable domain, completed using reference TRBV7-9 and TRBJ1-3, is DTGVSQNPRHKITKRGQNVTFRCDPISEHNRLYWYRQTLGQGPEFLTYFQNEAQLEKSRLLSDRFSAERPKGSFSTLEIQRTEQGDSAMYLCASSLRGGNTIYFGEGSWLTVV.

This clonotype was observed a few times. V usage is TRBV27 and J usage is TRBJ1-5; possible D gene TRBD1, 5 bases. The CDR3 length is 16 residues. V was cut by 3 bases and J by 0 bases, with 12 bases left in between. Germline CDR1 and CDR2: MNHEY and SMNVEV (reference sequence). The CDR3, as DNA: TGTGCCAGCAGTTTGGTAAGCGGGGGTAGCAATCAGCCCCAGCATTTT. It codes for CASSLVSGGSNQPQHF.

This sequence joins TRBV6-1 and TRBJ1-2; 8 bases match TRBD1. CDR3 length: 17 residues. CDR1 is MNHNS and CDR2 is SASEGT in the germline V gene. V trimming: 6 bases; J trimming: 4 bases; junction bases outside the gene matches: 16. DNA of the CDR3: TGTGCCAGCAGCCTCCGGGACAGGAGGGGGATCGTCTATGGCTACACCTTC. This sequence encodes CASSLRDRRGIVYGYTF.

This clonotype came up a few times. The rearrangement links TRBV27 to TRBJ2-7; D gene uncertain. Germline V gives CDR1 MNHEY, CDR2 SMNVEV (reference sequence). With 0 bases removed from V and 7 bases from J, the gap between germline ends came to 10 bases. This CDR3 comprises 13 residues. The CDR3 loop is CASSLSWVKEQYF. CDR3 in DNA: TGTGCCAGCAGTTTATCGTGGGTGAAGGAGCAGTACTTC.